Listed below are T cell receptor beta chains from one sample, sequenced in a study of blood T cell repertoires in COVID-19. The protocol was immunoSEQ multiplex PCR, while the TCRdb copy is restricted to in-frame clones and leaves out a portion. The sample gives over 250,000 clones, 88% of which show up once; around 0.92% is in the top ten. The sequencing input was PBMCs or T cells enriched from blood (not recorded which). The receptors originated from a woman aged 25 to 39 who had recovered from COVID-19. Each CDR3 is given with its conserved first and last residue. The D gene is left open where the match is weak. Only part of the rows carry a size: once, few, many, or a class if the clone is expanded.

J,D,V,size,DNA,CDR3
TRBJ2-1,TRBD2,TRBV19,-,TGTGCCAGTAGTATGTCAGCGGGAAGGGTCCATGAGCAGTTCTTC,CASSMSAGRVHEQFF
TRBJ1-1,TRBD1,TRBV6-2/TRBV6-3,-,TGTGCCAGCAGCTCTCAGGGGGGCACTGAAGCTTTCTTT,CASSSQGGTEAFF
TRBJ2-5,-,TRBV18,few,TGTGCCAGCTCACCATTAGGAGGGCCGGTTAGAGCAGAGACCCAGTACTTC,CASSPLGGPVRAETQYF
TRBJ1-1,-,TRBV11-2,-,TGTGCCAGCAGCACCCCGGTTGATGAAGCTTTCTTT,CASSTPVDEAFF
TRBJ2-3,TRBD2,TRBV4-1,-,TGCGCCAGCAGCCAATGGGGGACTAGCGGGAGTATAGATACGCAGTATTTT,CASSQWGTSGSIDTQYF
TRBJ2-5,TRBD1,TRBV7-8,few,TGTGCCAGCAGCCCCGGGACAGGGGGCCACCAAGAGACCCAGTACTTC,CASSPGTGGHQETQYF
TRBJ2-2,TRBD2,TRBV14,-,TGTGCCAGCAGCCAAAGACTCACTAGCGGGAGCACCGGGGAGCTGTTTTTT,CASSQRLTSGSTGELFF
TRBJ2-5,TRBD1,TRBV10-3,-,TGTGCCATCAGTGACAGGGGGCGAAGAGAGACCCAGTACTTC,CAISDRGRRETQYF
TRBJ1-5,-,TRBV21-1,-,TGTGCCAGCATTCAGGAGGACAGGGCGCCCACTCAGCCCCAGCATTTT,CASIQEDRAPTQPQHF
TRBJ1-4,-,TRBV5-1,-,TGCGCCAGCAGCCCCACCGGACAGAATGAAAAACTGTTTTTT,CASSPTGQNEKLFF
TRBJ1-2,TRBD1,TRBV7-9,-,TGTGCCAGCAGCGGACAGGGGCGTGACTATGGCTACACCTTC,CASSGQGRDYGYTF
TRBJ1-6,TRBD1,TRBV24-1,-,TGTGCCACCAGTGATTTGGGGGGACAGGCCAATTCACCCCTCCACTTT,CATSDLGGQANSPLHF
TRBJ2-1,TRBD1,TRBV5-6,-,TGTGCCAGCAGCTTACCTAGGGGGCTGATGGGTAATGAGCAGTTCTTC,CASSLPRGLMGNEQFF
TRBJ1-3,-,TRBV24-1,-,TGTGCCACCAGTGACCCCGGACAGGGAAACACCATATATTTT,CATSDPGQGNTIYF
TRBJ2-7,-,TRBV25-1,-,TGTGCCAGCAGATCCTTGAGGGCATCTTACGAGCAGTACTTC,CASRSLRASYEQYF
TRBJ1-6,-,TRBV3-1/TRBV3-2,-,TGTGCCAGCAGCCAAGTCCGGGATTCACCCCTCCACTTT,CASSQVRDSPLHF
TRBJ2-7,-,TRBV21-1,-,TGTGCCAGCAGCGGGCAGGGGTCCGAGCAGTACTTC,CASSGQGSEQYF
TRBJ1-4,-,TRBV7-9,-,TGTGCCAGCAGCGCAGGGGTCGAAGGTGAAAAACTGTTTTTT,CASSAGVEGEKLFF
TRBJ2-1,-,TRBV5-1,-,TGCGCCAGCAGCTTCAGGGGGGCCGAGGGGAGAAATGAGCAGTTCTTC,CASSFRGAEGRNEQFF
TRBJ1-1,-,TRBV7-9,once,TGTGCCAGCAGCTTAGTGGCAGGGAAGGACACTGAAGCTTTCTTT,CASSLVAGKDTEAFF
TRBJ2-5,TRBD1,TRBV28,-,TGTGCCAGCAGTCTTTTGACAGGGGGCCTAAAGACCCAGTACTTC,CASSLLTGGLKTQYF
TRBJ1-2,TRBD1,TRBV2,-,TGTGCCAGCAGTGAGGGCAGGGGGCGCGATGGCTACACCTTC,CASSEGRGRDGYTF
TRBJ2-1,TRBD2,TRBV27,-,TGTGCCAGCAGTTCCGGGACTAGCGGGATTCAGCAGTTCTTC,CASSSGTSGIQQFF
TRBJ1-2,TRBD1,TRBV18,-,TGTGCCAGCTCACTCCGACAGGGACTCAACTATGGCTACACCTTC,CASSLRQGLNYGYTF
TRBJ2-7,TRBD1,TRBV27,-,TGTGCCAGCAGTTGGGACAGGGGTAATAACGAGCAGTACTTC,CASSWDRGNNEQYF
TRBJ2-2,-,TRBV7-3,-,TGTGCCAGCTCCCGGACACGGGACACCGGGGAGCTGTTTTTT,CASSRTRDTGELFF
TRBJ2-5,-,TRBV29-1,-,TGCAGCGTTGATAAGTTGGGACTGGGAGTACCTGGAGTCGAGACCCAGTACTTC,CSVDKLGLGVPGVETQYF
TRBJ2-3,TRBD1,TRBV19,-,TGTGCCAGTAGTATATCTCGGGACAGGCACACAGATACGCAGTATTTT,CASSISRDRHTDTQYF
TRBJ1-5,TRBD1,TRBV15,few,TGTGCCACCAGCCGAGGACAGGGGGGAGATCAGCCCCAGCATTTT,CATSRGQGGDQPQHF
TRBJ1-1,TRBD1,TRBV28,once,TGTGCCATCCAAACCGGGACAGTCACGCCGAACACTGAAGCTTTCTTT,CAIQTGTVTPNTEAFF
TRBJ2-7,-,TRBV7-9,-,TGTGCCAGCAGTTTCAGGGAGGACTACGAGCAGTACTTC,CASSFREDYEQYF
TRBJ2-5,-,TRBV19,once,TGTGCCACCAGTGGGGGCCTGTACCAAGAGACCCAGTACTTC,CATSGGLYQETQYF
TRBJ2-1,-,TRBV6-5,-,TGTGCCAGCAGTTACTCGTTATCCTACAATGAGCAGTTCTTC,CASSYSLSYNEQFF
TRBJ1-1,-,TRBV9,-,TGTGCCAGCAGCCCTCTCGGGAGGAACACTGAAGCTTTCTTT,CASSPLGRNTEAFF
TRBJ2-1,-,TRBV20-1,-,TGCAGTGCTAGCCCCCTTTTTGAGCAGTTCTTC,CSASPLFEQFF
TRBJ1-6,TRBD1,TRBV5-1,-,TGCGCCAGCAGCTTGGATTATGGCAGGGACAGGTCACCCCTCCACTTT,CASSLDYGRDRSPLHF
TRBJ1-2,-,TRBV18,once,TGTGCCAGCTCACCTACAGGGATTTTAGATGGCTACACCTTC,CASSPTGILDGYTF
TRBJ2-7,TRBD2,TRBV2,-,TGTGCCAGCAGTCTAACTAGCGGGAGGGCCTACGAGCAGTACTTC,CASSLTSGRAYEQYF
TRBJ2-5,-,TRBV30,-,TGTGCCTGGAGTGTAGCAGCGCAAGAGACCCAGTACTTC,CAWSVAAQETQYF
TRBJ2-3,TRBD2,TRBV7-9,-,TGTGCCAGCAGCTCCGGACTAGCGGGAGTATCCCTCACAGATACGCAGTATTTT,CASSSGLAGVSLTDTQYF
TRBJ1-2,-,TRBV5-1,once,TGCGCCAGCAGCCCATCGCCAGGGCTCAACTATGGCTACACCTTC,CASSPSPGLNYGYTF
TRBJ2-7,TRBD1,TRBV25-1,-,TGTGCCAGCAGTGCACGACAGGGGGCCGACGAGCAGTACTTC,CASSARQGADEQYF
TRBJ2-1,TRBD2,TRBV7-2,-,TGTGCCAGCAGCTTAAGTAAGGGACTAGCGGGAGGTCGGGGTAAGTCCCAGATCTTC,CASSLSKGLAGGRGKSQIF
TRBJ2-7,TRBD2,TRBV11-3,-,TGTGCCAGCAGCCCGGGACTAGCAAACGAGCAGTACTTC,CASSPGLANEQYF
TRBJ2-3,TRBD2,TRBV24-1,-,TGTGCCACCAGTGACATAGCGGGGAGTCGCACAGATACGCAGTATTTT,CATSDIAGSRTDTQYF
TRBJ2-3,TRBD1,TRBV19,once,TGTGCCACTGCCACAGGGACAGGGGGGACCACAGATACGCAGTATTTT,CATATGTGGTTDTQYF
TRBJ1-1,-,TRBV27,-,TGTGCCAGCAGTTTCCGGCGGGGTGAGACTGAAGCTTTCTTT,CASSFRRGETEAFF
TRBJ1-2,TRBD1,TRBV29-1,-,TGCAGTACGTCCGGGACAGGGAGTGGCTACACCTTC,CSTSGTGSGYTF
TRBJ1-3,TRBD1,TRBV19,-,TGTGCCAGTAGTGTACAGGGGGCCGGAAACACCATATATTTT,CASSVQGAGNTIYF
TRBJ1-4,-,TRBV7-9,-,TGTGCCAGCAGCCCCCCGGGGGGAGGGAGCGCTAATGAAAAACTGTTTTTT,CASSPPGGGSANEKLFF
TRBJ2-1,TRBD2,TRBV7-2,-,TGTGCCATCCCGCGGGGGAACATCGATTACAATGAGCAGTTCTTC,CAIPRGNIDYNEQFF
TRBJ2-3,TRBD2,TRBV5-5,-,TGTGCCAGCAGCTTGGGGGTAGCGGGAGTCTACACAGATACGCAGTATTTT,CASSLGVAGVYTDTQYF
TRBJ1-2,-,TRBV19,once,TGTGCCAGTAGTATAGGGGTCCCCAGAGCGACGCAAACTAACTATGGCTACACCTTC,CASSIGVPRATQTNYGYTF